This TCR beta chain was identified during a study of T cells after yellow fever vaccination. Study at large: Low-cell-number fractions underwent preparation using SMART-Seq v4 Ultra Low Input.

Germline assignment: CDR1 SGHTA and CDR2 FQGTGA. CDR3 length equals 18 residues. Trimming left V 2 bases short and J 4 bases short, with 21 bases between. TCRdb independently ran MiXCR on the 5' RACE reads; one entry per CDR3 protein. Of around 120,000 distinct CDR3 sequences in the sample, 5.5% to 8% were seen once. Regarding the study as a whole: Although most clonotypes did not, a small share appeared in both CD4 and CD8 compartments. The study found a weaker secondary response that peaked faster, day 5 versus 15.

This clonotype was recorded at least ten times. The target antigen is unknown. This chain joins TRBV7-3 and TRBJ2-1, with D possibly being TRBD2 (6 bases). This specimen was CD4+ T cells sorted from PBMCs, taken more than 35 days after the first yellow fever vaccination. This sequence was found in a young man who received the YFV17D yellow fever vaccine. CDR3 in amino acids: CASSLFSTRPSLYNEQFF. DNA for the CDR3: TGTGCCAGCAGCTTATTCTCGACTAGACCTTCCTTATACAATGAGCAGTTCTTC.